A single T cell receptor (beta chain) is shown here with its context. The clone's antigen remains unknown. No qualities accompany the bases; no much larger clone lies one base away. The sample belongs to a study of blood T cell repertoires in COVID-19 (dated by TCRdb to the early 2020s). A note on the overall study: Samples from collaborators originated in the United States, Italy and Spain and spanned both the acute and convalescent phases of COVID-19. The repertoires were released in a freely available public database meant as a resource for research on the immune response to SARS-CoV-2. Nearly every sample came with metadata listing a de-identified subject ID, COVID-19 status, age in years and sex. Samples were obtained from the ongoing ImmuneRACE study (first 160 participants) and from about 1,300 subjects provided by 6 global collaborators. The prospective study material was composed of cDNA or gDNA derived from T cells, B-cell-depleted T cells, or PBMCs. Where available, HLA class I and class II types were taken from metadata supplied by the sample provider and were not determined by assay-based typing. The dataset comprised deeply sampled blood TCRbeta repertoires from subjects exposed to, actively infected with, or recovered from COVID-19.

TCRbeta CDR3 regions were amplified from genomic DNA using the immunoSEQ Assay, a bias-controlled multiplex PCR. The source study handled its data this way. The number of nucleated cells in each sample was estimated by amplification of reference gene primers within the assay. To quantify the absolute abundance of each unique TCRbeta CDR3 rearrangement, sequence reads were collapsed and filtered. For each sample, productive Simpson clonality was calculated by taking the square root of Simpson's diversity index across productive rearrangements. TCRdb retrieved this table from immuneACCESS and kept in-frame rearrangements only. Not all clones are present; in checked studies, unresolved V genes account for under half, and no reason is known for the remainder. Clone size and V and J calls were adopted from that table, with D and trimming inferred from the DNA. The sample contains about 250,000 clones, about 87% of them found a single time. In total, the top ten clones hold around 3% of the sample.

Enrolling through a virtual design, the prospective study's participants ranged in age from roughly 18 to 95 years and lived across more than 20 United States geographic areas. In the prospective study, cohorts were assigned on the basis of participant-reported clinical history obtained from a screening survey and a study questionnaire. ImmuneRACE Cohort 3 recovered participants were defined by two consecutive negative NP/OP PCR tests, healthcare professional clearance, or symptom resolution. Mobile phlebotomists in the prospective study collected whole blood, serum and a nasopharyngeal or oropharyngeal swab from every participant. Additional blood draws and questionnaires over an approximately two-month period could optionally be provided by prospective study participants. Blood samples from the prospective study were shipped frozen or at room temperature prior to DNA extraction. Overall study outcomes, separate from this receptor: Clinical and demographic metadata were provided uncurated, with the amount varying by source and participant.

CDR1 and CDR2 are drawn from the germline V gene: SGHTA, FQGNSA. The CDR3 has 17 amino acids, counting the end cysteine and phenylalanine. The kept DNA is CDR3 alone, 51 bases in frame from the first base. Here V drops 5 bases and J drops 1 base, and the junction holds 12 bases not matched to any gene. The chain is made from TRBV7-2 and TRBJ1-1; TRBD1 aligns with 8 central bases. The source of this sequence is a woman in her 50s who had recovered from COVID-19. The source material was PBMCs or T cells enriched from blood (not recorded which). The CDR3 has the sequence CASSLKGRGLTNTEAFF. At the DNA level, the sequence is TGTGCCAGCAGCCTAAAGGGCAGGGGGCTGACGAACACTGAAGCTTTCTTT.